The clone carrying this T cell receptor beta chain was counted a few times. Antigen unknown. Researchers ran the PCR with 60 Vbeta and 13 Jbeta primers. Measured with immunoSEQ multiplex PCR; TCRdb has only the in-frame clones, and not every one. Of 120,000 or so clones in the sample, 17% were seen once. The entry originates in a study of cytomegalovirus exposure and HLA in healthy donors. For the study at large: There were 100 million to 130 million unique TCR beta sequences, drawn from approximately 180 million T cells, in an earlier analysis.

Broader study findings: The CMV antigen specificity of a few CMV-associated chains was confirmed through in vitro analysis. Among the most significant clusters, several appeared linked to common viral pathogens in a later analysis.

Material: PBMCs. The sequence derives from a female donor in good health and CMV-seropositive.

In DNA, the CDR3 is TGCAGCGTTGAGTTACAGTCAACTAGCACAGATACGCAGTATTTT. This gives the protein CSVELQSTSTDTQYF. This rearrangement joins TRBV29-1 to TRBJ2-3; D remains ambiguous. This CDR3 contains 15 residues. Germline values: CDR1 SQVTM, CDR2 ANQGSEA. V lost 3 bases and J 0 bases, leaving 13 bases between the germline ends.